The 12 T cell receptor beta chains in this list originate from one sample, sequenced in a study of post-analysis software for immune sequencing data. Their recognized antigens are unknown. Prepared TCR beta cDNA libraries contained unique molecular identifiers. TCRdb reanalysed the PCR reads using MiXCR and keeps one entry per CDR3 protein. Of hundreds of thousands of distinct CDR3 sequences listed, under 55% were seen once; the top ten hold over 10%. Study outcomes and limitations: TRBV segments more frequent in patients than in controls numbered five and included TRBV5-6, TRBV5-1 and TRBV20-1.

The specimen sequenced was blood. Receptor source: a girl aged 5-17 years with multiple sclerosis.

The chain uses TRBV6-6 and TRBJ1-2; D may be TRBD1 (5 bases). Germline CDR1 reads MNHNY; CDR2 reads SVGAGI (reference sequence). Trimming cost V 6 bases and J 2 bases, with 16 bases left between them. The CDR3 loop spans 15 amino acids. The CDR3 coding sequence is TGTGCCAGCAGACCTCCGCGGGACGAGAACTATGGCTACACCTTC. It is translated as CASRPPRDENYGYTF.

The chain recombines TRBV27 with TRBJ2-7; 7 nucleotides agree with TRBD1. The CDR3 consists of 13 residues. After removal of 7 bases from V and 1 base from J, the junction contained 4 bases not matched to a gene. CDR1 is MNHEY, CDR2 SMNVEV, per germline (reference sequence). CDR3 residues: CASTDRASYEQYF. The CDR3 coding sequence is TGTGCCAGCACCGACAGGGCGTCCTACGAGCAGTACTTC.

The chain recombines TRBV29-1 with TRBJ2-6; D is ambiguous. Germline V gives CDR1 SQVTM, CDR2 ANQGSEA. This CDR3 spans 17 amino acids. Between the trimmed V and J ends, which lost 5 bases and 0 bases, there was a span of 17 bases. CDR3: CSVFYGAAGSGANVLTF. CDR3 coding DNA: TGCAGCGTTTTCTACGGCGCGGCAGGCTCTGGGGCCAACGTCCTGACTTTC. The variable domain in full, completed from reference TRBV29-1 and TRBJ2-6, reads SAVISQKPSRDICQRGTSLTIQCQVDSQVTMMFWYRQQPGQSLTLIATANQGSEATYESGFVIDKFPISRPNLTFSTLTVSNMSPEDSSIYLCSVFYGAAGSGANVLTFGAGSRLTVL.

The chain employs TRBV24-1 and TRBJ1-2; D unresolved. Looked up from germline, CDR1 is KGHDR and CDR2 is SFDVKD. The V and J ends lost 12 bases and 2 bases respectively, with 24 bases between them. The CDR3 is made up of 16 amino acids. The CDR3 protein is CASSAAGVGGNYGYTF. The CDR3 DNA reads TGTGCCTCCTCCGCGGCGGGAGTTGGAGGGAACTATGGCTACACCTTC.

The chain combines TRBV2 with TRBJ1-1, with TRBD1 matching over 9 bases. The ends lost 7 bases at V and 0 bases at J; junction bases unmatched: 3. Germline V CDR1 and CDR2: SNHLY, FYNNEI. The CDR3 spans 14 residues. The CDR3, as DNA: TGTGCCAGCACTCACAGGGGGCTGAACACTGAAGCTTTCTTT. It encodes CASTHRGLNTEAFF.

The J gene is TRBJ2-3, the V gene TRBV3-1; D is uncertain. Germline values: CDR1 LGHDT, CDR2 YNNKEL (reference sequence). V was cut by 5 bases and J by 2 bases, with 8 bases left in between. The CDR3 sequence is 13 residues long. In nucleotides, the CDR3 is TGTGCCAGCAGCTATGCGGCCACAGATACGCAGTATTTT. This encodes CASSYAATDTQYF.

On this clonotype itself: Germline is not matched at one junction end, which may reflect a read error. The genes are TRBV28 and TRBJ2-3, with 9 bases matching TRBD2. The CDR3 extends over 16 amino acids. CDR1 is MDHEN, CDR2 SYDVKM, per germline. CDR3 residues: CAGSPWVAGGTDTQYF. CDR3 nucleotide sequence: TGTGCCGGCAGCCCCTGGGTAGCGGGGGGCACAGATACGCAGTATTTT. The full variable domain, with the rest looked up from reference TRBV28 and TRBJ2-3, is DVKVTQSSRYLVKRTGEKVFLECVQDMDHENMFWYRQDPGLGLRLIYFSYDVKMKEKGDIPEGYSVSREKKERFSLILESASTNQTSMYLCAGSPWVAGGTDTQYFGPGTRLTVL.

V gene TRBV27 combines with J gene TRBJ1-2; no firm D call. Trimming cost V 3 bases and J 0 bases, with 5 bases left between them. This CDR3 spans 13 amino acids. Germline values: CDR1 MNHEY, CDR2 SMNVEV (reference sequence). CDR3 in DNA: TGTGCCAGCAGTTTGAGTCCTAACTATGGCTACACCTTC. Its translation is CASSLSPNYGYTF.

This clonotype occurred a few times. The chain couples TRBV7-6 to TRBJ2-7; maybe TRBD1 (5 bases). There are 13 residues in the CDR3. V was shortened by 5 bases and J by 1 base, with 9 bases between the two germline ends. The V gene's germline CDR1 is SGHVS and CDR2 FNYEAQ. In DNA form, the CDR3 reads TGTGCCAGCAGCCCAGGGATTTCCTACGAGCAGTACTTC. Protein product: CASSPGISYEQYF.

This clonotype was observed a handful of times. V and J are TRBV7-2 and TRBJ2-7; D may be TRBD2 (5 bases). CDR3 size: 16 residues. CDR1 and CDR2 (germline): SGHTA, FQGNSA. The ends were cut back, 5 bases at V and 2 bases at J, with 19 bases in the middle. For the CDR3, the DNA is TGTGCCAGCAGCCCTAGTGGTCTAGCAATGACCTACGAGCAGTACTTC. Its protein is CASSPSGLAMTYEQYF.

This sequence joins TRBV7-2 and TRBJ2-7; 9 nucleotides agree with TRBD2. CDR3 length: 15 residues. Germline V gene sequence: CDR1 SGHTA, CDR2 FQGNSA. After removal of 1 base from V and 4 bases from J, the junction contained 5 bases not matched to a gene. In DNA, the CDR3 is TGTGCCAGCAGCTTAGACGGCGGGAGGGATTACGAGCAGTACTTC. Protein: CASSLDGGRDYEQYF.

J is TRBJ2-5 and V is TRBV12-3 or TRBV12-4, with 7 bases identical to TRBD1. CDR3 length: 13 residues. J was trimmed by 12 bases and V by 6 bases; bases with no gene match: 13. The CDR3 DNA reads as TGTGCCAGCAGCCGAGGACAGGTCCGGGTTGAGTACTTC. Translation gives CASSRGQVRVEYF.